The 7 T cell receptor beta chains given below trace back to one sample, sequenced in a study of T-cell memory formation after mild COVID-19. A single record per CDR3 protein comes from TCRdb applying MiXCR to the 5' RACE reads. In the table there are 540,000 or so distinct CDR3 sequences, just over 20% of which are singletons. The sample comprised PBMCs or a T cell subset sorted from them (not recorded which). The receptors were gathered from an adult woman who had mild COVID-19 (a few samples of this study predate the infection). Cell type and time point are not known.

V and J are TRBV9 and TRBJ1-1; weak D call: TRBD1 (6 bases). The V and J ends lost 10 bases and 3 bases respectively, with 19 bases between them. Germline V gives CDR1 SGDLS, CDR2 YYNGEE. The CDR3 consists of 14 residues. CDR3 residues: CAEAKGGAYTEAFF. The CDR3 region has the DNA TGTGCCGAGGCCAAGGGGGGGGCCTACACTGAAGCTTTCTTT.

This clonotype was picked up a small number of times. The CDR3 DNA reads as TGCAGTGCCGGCCACAGGGCCGGAGCCGACGAGCAGTACTTC. It specifies CSAGHRAGADEQYF. The gene calls are TRBV20-1 and TRBJ2-7; D perhaps matches TRBD1 (6 bases). The CDR3 extends over 14 amino acids. Trimming took off 6 bases at V and 5 bases at J, with 20 bases between the two ends. Germline CDR1 and CDR2: DFQATT and SNEGSKA (reference sequence).

V gene TRBV24-1 combines with J gene TRBJ1-5; D is uncertain. Germline V CDR1 and CDR2: KGHDR, SFDVKD. Trimming took off 2 bases at V and 7 bases at J, with 11 bases between the two ends. The CDR3 is 14 residues long. This CDR3 reads CATSDWESPQPQHF. DNA for the CDR3: TGTGCCACCAGTGATTGGGAAAGTCCCCAGCCCCAGCATTTT.

As concerns this clonotype: Its ends do not fully match the called genes, so a read error is possible. The chain is built from TRBV6-2 or TRBV6-3 and TRBJ2-7; D is unresolved. Germline V gene sequence: CDR1 MNHEY, CDR2 SVGEGT. The CDR3 runs 12 residues. CDR3 nucleotide sequence: TGTGCCAGCAGTCACAACTCCTACGAGAAGTACTTC. It codes for CASSHNSYEKYF.

Points on this clonotype: One junction end disagrees with the germline gene, perhaps due to a read error. The CDR3 region is CASRLDPPQGAGGYTF. Here the CDR3 DNA reads TGCGCCAGCAGATTGGACCCACCACAGGGGGCGGGTGGCTACACCTTC. This chain connects TRBV5-1 to TRBJ1-2, with TRBD1 matching 9 bases. This CDR3 contains 16 residues. Germline loops: CDR1 SGHRS, CDR2 YFSETQ.

This clonotype was found many times. The rearrangement joins TRBV7-2 to TRBJ1-1; D perhaps matches TRBD1 (6 bases). There are 15 residues in the CDR3. Germline V gene lookup returns CDR1 SGHTA and CDR2 FQGNSA. Deletions cut 4 bases from V and 7 bases from J, with 19 bases between. CDR3 loop: CASSSEGRGTSEAFF. The CDR3, as DNA: TGTGCCAGCAGCTCGGAGGGGAGGGGGACTAGTGAAGCTTTCTTT.

This clonotype was recorded a few times. V usage is TRBV7-2 and J usage is TRBJ1-5; weak D call: TRBD1 (5 bases). Trimming shortened V by 1 base and J by 2 bases, and 9 bases separated the two germline ends. The CDR3 length is 15 residues. The V gene's germline CDR1 is SGHTA and CDR2 FQGNSA. Here the CDR3 reads CASSLGGYGNQPQHF. The CDR3 nucleotides read TGTGCCAGCAGCTTAGGGGGGTATGGCAATCAGCCCCAGCATTTT.